This T cell receptor beta chain is drawn from a study of T cells in Graves' hyperthyroidism and ophthalmopathy (dated by TCRdb to the late 2010s). Describing the broader study: Peripheral blood samples were taken at the time of initial diagnosis, prior to any treatment. To identify distinguishing TCR V-J signatures, a discovery cohort of 100 patients was used, comprising some 45 with Graves' ophthalmopathy and some 60 with stable Graves' hyperthyroidism. Prospective prediction of ophthalmopathy was tested in an independent validation cohort of approximately 18 hyperthyroidism patients and 15 to 17 patients who later progressed to ophthalmopathy. The approximately 100 discovery patients were divided at random into training and test sets in a 7:3 ratio. In addition, the study compared T-cell repertoires in thyroid tissue and in blood from six Graves' hyperthyroidism patients. After sampling, hyperthyroidism patients received methimazole starting at 30 mg daily, and ophthalmopathy patients received high-dose intravenous methylprednisolone. TCR Vbeta CDR3 sequencing of 140 or so peripheral blood samples (43 ophthalmopathy, some 75 hyperthyroidism and some 17 progressor patients) is reported in the paper. The paper's findings and limits, for the study overall: Most expanded thyroid clonotypes (frequency above 0.001) were also detected in blood, suggesting blood repertoires may reflect thyroid immune responses. In cross-validation, a model built on a 13 V-J signature told ophthalmopathy apart from stable hyperthyroidism with 87.88% sensitivity and about 81% specificity, and in testing the same model reached 80%/75%. In validation, the model predicted progression to ophthalmopathy a median of approximately 6.6 months before onset, with over 60% sensitivity and 72.22% specificity. Sample size was not statistically predetermined, and blinding of investigators to group allocation was not performed.

This clonotype was counted many times. No antigen is known for it. The sample holds no much larger clone one base away, and base qualities are not on file. Moderately to severely active disease, a Clinical Activity Score of at least 3, a NOSPECS grade of at least 4, and a duration under 3 months were present in ophthalmopathy patients. Exclusion was applied to patients with uncontrolled infections, other autoimmune diseases, pregnancy or lactation. Diagnoses were based on clinical symptoms, serum thyroxine and TRAb, thyroid ultrasound and orbital computed tomography. Ficoll-Paque density gradient centrifugation was used to isolate PBMCs from around 10 ml of fresh peripheral blood. Total RNA was extracted using Trizol reagent, and RNA quality was assessed on an Agilent 2100 Bioanalyzer. The TCR beta CDR3 regions were amplified from the RNA transcripts. The first round of RT-PCR for the TCR CDR3 was performed with the HTBI primer set and the Qiagen OneStep RT-PCR kit. The libraries were constructed in a second round of multiplex PCR and then size-selected and purified. Libraries were sequenced paired-end with 100 bp reads on an Illumina HiSeq2000. In the source study's methods: Raw data were processed with SOAPnuke, discarding reads with adapters, uncalled bases, mean Phred below 15, or no exact constant-primer or identifier match. COPE v1.2.5 was used to merge the high-quality paired reads, and each unique nucleotide sequence was defined as a clonotype. MiTCR v1.1 was used to align the clonotypes against IMGT TRBV, TRBD and TRBJ reference segments. The analysis included only V-J combinations with a frequency above 0.0001, which together covered approximately 99% of the repertoires. A TCS score was defined as the ratio of F50 (clonal expansion) to E x V (chaos), with BLOSUM62-based TCRdist applied between CDR3 peptides within each V-J. Welch's t-statistics and random forest reduced 450 to 600 V-J features to under 15, which were used in a naive Bayes classifier (R e1071). The raw public reads went through TCRdb reprocessing: fastp at Q25, MiXCR clone calling, in-frame beta chains kept. Duplicate CDR3 protein sequences are folded into a single record with the most common DNA and genes. What appears here as the V and J calls and clone size reflects TCRdb's work, not the paper's. Here the sample has 530,000 or so distinct CDR3 sequences; roughly a quarter occur a single time. Together, the top ten hold around 11% of the sample.

V trim: 5 bases; J trim: 5 bases; unmatched bases: 5. In the germline V gene (reference sequence), CDR1 corresponds to DFQATT and CDR2 to SNEGSKA. The cysteine opens and the phenylalanine closes a CDR3 of 13 amino acids. Of the read, only the CDR3 DNA is kept; its 39 bases are in frame from base 1. This sequence originates from a woman between 25 and 40 years old with Graves' ophthalmopathy. The rearrangement combines TRBV20-1 with TRBJ1-1; the junction holds 10 bases that match TRBD1. What was sequenced was blood. Here is the DNA: TGCAGTGCTTGGGGACAGGGGAGGACTGAAGCTTTCTTT. This sequence encodes CSAWGQGRTEAFF.